The clone carrying this TCR beta chain has only a few counts. The source of the sample is a study of T cells after yellow fever vaccination. One entry per CDR3 protein results from TCRdb running MiXCR on the 5' RACE reads. In the table there are just under 600,000 distinct CDR3 sequences, around an eighth of which are singletons. This clonotype originated in a man aged 30-40 years who received the YFV17D yellow fever vaccine. Sequences were derived from PBMCs, sampled on the day of the yellow fever booster vaccination.

In DNA, the CDR3 is TGCGCCAGCAGCCAAAGGATAAAGGTTATTAGGCAGGATGAGCAGTTCTTC. This sequence encodes CASSQRIKVIRQDEQFF. This chain connects TRBV4-3 to TRBJ2-1; D uncertain. Trimming took 2 bases from V and 8 from J, leaving 22 bases between them. The CDR3 is made up of 17 amino acids. Looked up from germline, CDR1 is LGHNA and CDR2 is YSLEER.